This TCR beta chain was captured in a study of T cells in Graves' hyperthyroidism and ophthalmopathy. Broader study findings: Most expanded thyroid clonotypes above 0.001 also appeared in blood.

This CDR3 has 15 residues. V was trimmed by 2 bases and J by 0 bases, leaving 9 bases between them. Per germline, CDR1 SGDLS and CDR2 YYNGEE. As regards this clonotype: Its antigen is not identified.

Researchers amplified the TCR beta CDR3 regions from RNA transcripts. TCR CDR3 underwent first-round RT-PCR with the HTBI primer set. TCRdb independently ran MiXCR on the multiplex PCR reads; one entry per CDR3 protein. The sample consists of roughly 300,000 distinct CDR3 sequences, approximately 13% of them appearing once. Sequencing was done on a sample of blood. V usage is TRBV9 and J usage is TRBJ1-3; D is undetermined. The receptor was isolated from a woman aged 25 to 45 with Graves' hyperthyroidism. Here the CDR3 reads CASSVSPSSGNTIYF. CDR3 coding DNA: TGTGCCAGCAGCGTGTCTCCGTCCTCTGGAAACACCATATATTTT.